Below, 21 T cell receptor beta chains from the same sample are listed, as sequenced in a study of CD8+ T cells in alopecia areata. cDNA prepared by RNA extraction and subsequent reverse transcription served as the template for sequencing. TCRdb keeps only in-frame clones here, not all; method: immunoSEQ multiplex PCR. The data show roughly 110,000 clones, under 60% seen once. Sample treatment: oral pan-JAK inhibitor, 5-10 mg twice daily. This sample comprised CD8+ T cells sorted from blood, obtained at week 24, from a patient treated with tofacitinib. All receptors come from a human donor with alopecia areata.

The gene calls are TRBV15 and TRBJ2-5, with D tentatively TRBD1 (6 bases). The V end was cut by 0 bases, the J end by 4 bases, with 12 bases between. This CDR3 has 15 amino acids. Germline V gene sequence: CDR1 LNHNV, CDR2 YYDKDF (reference sequence). The DNA for the CDR3 is TGTGCCACCAGCAGAGATCGAGGGGGACCAGAGACCCAGTACTTC. Protein sequence: CATSRDRGGPETQYF.

The chain recombines TRBV27 with TRBJ1-2, with D possibly TRBD1 on 6 matching bases. The germline V gene has CDR1 MNHEY and CDR2 SMNVEV (reference sequence). This CDR3 contains 13 residues. V lost 6 bases and J lost 8, with 16 bases in between. Written as DNA, the CDR3 is TGTGCCAGCAGCCCGGGGGGGGCGCGGGGCTACACCTTC. Translated, it gives CASSPGGARGYTF.

CDR3 coding DNA: TGTGCCAGCAGTTTAAGGGGGCCGGGGACTGAAGCTTTCTTT. It yields the protein CASSLRGPGTEAFF. V is TRBV27 and J is TRBJ1-1; 7 bases line up with TRBD1. Germline CDR1 is MNHEY and CDR2 is SMNVEV (reference sequence). This CDR3 spans 14 amino acids. V gave up 2 bases and J gave up 5 bases; unmatched junction bases: 5.

This clone was seen a single time. The chain couples TRBV23-1 to TRBJ1-5; 11 bases are a match to TRBD1. TRBV23-1 is reported as an ORF; its role is uncertain. This CDR3 has 22 amino acids. The junction had 18 bases not matched to a gene; V was cut back by 2 bases and J by 0 bases. The CDR3: CASSQPDARDRGWTDSNQPQHF. The CDR3 DNA follows: TGCGCCAGCAGTCAACCGGACGCCCGGGACAGGGGGTGGACGGATAGCAATCAGCCCCAGCATTTT.

The chain couples TRBV7-9 to TRBJ2-7, with a tentative D call TRBD2 (5 bases). CDR3 size: 14 residues. V gave up 3 bases and J gave up 5 bases, with 14 bases separating them. Looked up from germline, CDR1 is SEHNR and CDR2 is FQNEAQ (reference sequence). CDR3 amino acids: CASSFPWGEDEQYF. The DNA for the CDR3 is TGTGCCAGCAGCTTCCCCTGGGGAGAAGACGAGCAGTACTTC.

This chain links TRBV29-1 with TRBJ2-7, with TRBD1 identical over 10 bases. This CDR3 is built from 15 residues. Trimming at V came to 5 bases and at J to 5 bases, leaving 12 bases not matched to a gene. CDR1 and CDR2 (germline): SQVTM, ANQGSEA. The CDR3 nucleotides are TGCAGCGTTTTGGACCCGGGACAGGGGTTCAACGAGCAGTACTTC. It yields the protein CSVLDPGQGFNEQYF.

The genes are TRBV14 and TRBJ1-2, with D hard to call. The CDR3 has 15 residues. Germline assignment: CDR1 SGHDN and CDR2 FVKESK. V was clipped by 4 bases and J by 4 bases, with 16 bases between them. The CDR3 DNA reads TGTGCCAGCAGCCTTTCGGGCTCCTGGAGCTATGGCTACACCTTC. It is translated as CASSLSGSWSYGYTF. Based on the CDR3 plus reference TRBV14 and TRBJ1-2, the full variable domain is EAGVTQFPSHSVIEKGQTVTLRCDPISGHDNLYWYRRVMGKEIKFLLHFVKESKQDESGMPNNRFLAERTGGTYSTLKVQPAELEDSGVYFCASSLSGSWSYGYTFGSGTRLTVV.

The chain links TRBV5-6 to TRBJ2-7; D is possibly TRBD2 (6 bases). The length of the CDR3 is 14 residues. CDR1 is SGHDT and CDR2 is YYEEEE in the germline V gene. V was cut by 3 bases and J by 7 bases, with 17 bases left in between. The CDR3, as DNA: TGTGCCAGCAGCTGGGGGACGCCCGCGGGGGAGCAGTACTTC. This sequence encodes CASSWGTPAGEQYF.

The chain couples TRBV6-1 to TRBJ1-2; no reliable D call. Trimming took 6 bases from V and 7 from J, leaving 15 bases between them. This CDR3 comprises 13 residues. The germline V gene encodes CDR1 MNHNS and CDR2 SASEGT. The CDR3 reads CASRNGEVGGYTF. The DNA for the CDR3 is TGTGCCAGCAGGAACGGCGAGGTTGGTGGCTACACCTTC.

The rearrangement links TRBV4-1 to TRBJ2-2; no clear D gene. There are 14 residues in the CDR3. V lost 8 bases and J 1 base, leaving 11 bases between the germline ends. Germline CDR1 and CDR2: MGHRA and YSYEKL. The CDR3 nucleotides are TGCGCCAGCTCCATCATCTTGAACACCGGGGAGCTGTTTTTT. Encoded protein: CASSIILNTGELFF.

The chain employs TRBV4-1 and TRBJ2-3; TRBD1 matches 9 bases. V lost 3 bases and J lost 4; bases outside the gene matches: 2. The germline gives CDR1 MGHRA, CDR2 YSYEKL. The CDR3 spans 14 residues. The CDR3 sequence is CASSQTGGADTQYF. The CDR3, as DNA: TGCGCCAGCAGCCAGACAGGGGGAGCAGATACGCAGTATTTT.

The chain uses TRBV4-1 and TRBJ2-7; D unclear. This CDR3 comprises 15 residues. Trimming took 3 bases from V and 2 from J, leaving 14 bases between them. The germline gives CDR1 MGHRA, CDR2 YSYEKL. The CDR3: CASSHTRRDTYEQYF. DNA for the CDR3: TGCGCCAGCAGCCACACCCGTCGTGATACCTACGAGCAGTACTTC.

The V call is TRBV6-5, the J call TRBJ2-7, with TRBD1 matching 7 bases. Germline CDR1 is MNHEY and CDR2 is SVGAGI. The V segment lost 4 bases and the J segment 2 bases; nucleotides outside the gene matches: 8. CDR3 size: 15 residues. CDR3 sequence (DNA): TGTGCCAGCAGTTCGACAGGGACAGCCCCCTACGAGCAGTACTTC. It is translated as CASSSTGTAPYEQYF.

This clone was recorded many times. The gene calls are TRBV2 and TRBJ1-2, with 9 bases identical to TRBD1. Germline values: CDR1 SNHLY, CDR2 FYNNEI. The CDR3 has 13 residues. With 6 bases clipped from V and 6 bases from J, the junction kept 5 bases outside the gene matches. The DNA of the CDR3 is TGTGCCAGCAGAGACAGGGGGAGGAATGGCTACACCTTC. Residues: CASRDRGRNGYTF.

The chain has TRBV29-1 and TRBJ2-5; D gene unclear. V was trimmed by 4 bases and J by 5 bases, leaving 8 bases between them. The germline V gene encodes CDR1 SQVTM and CDR2 ANQGSEA. The CDR3 loop spans 11 amino acids. For the CDR3, the DNA is TGCAGCGTTGTAGCTTGGGAGACCCAGTACTTC. Amino acid sequence: CSVVAWETQYF.

This chain joins TRBV7-2 and TRBJ1-2; unclear D gene. The CDR3 has 17 residues. CDR1 and CDR2 (germline): SGHTA, FQGNSA. V lost 3 bases and J lost 4, with 21 bases in between. CDR3 region: CASSLGIRPSGSYGYTF. Written as DNA, the CDR3 is TGTGCCAGCAGCTTGGGGATTCGACCCTCAGGCTCCTATGGCTACACCTTC.

V and J are TRBV7-8 and TRBJ2-7; TRBD1 aligns across 7 bases. Per germline, CDR1 SGHVS and CDR2 FQNEAQ. V shed 6 bases, J shed 5 bases, and the junction held 7 bases outside the gene matches. The CDR3 is made up of 13 amino acids. The CDR3 nucleotides read TGTGCCAGCAGTCCAGGACAGGTCCACGAGCAGTACTTC. Translation: CASSPGQVHEQYF. Full variable domain (missing parts from reference TRBV7-8 and TRBJ2-7): GAGVSQSPRYKVAKRGQDVALRCDPISGHVSLFWYQQALGQGPEFLTYFQNEAQLDKSGLPSDRFFAERPEGSVSTLKIQRTQQEDSAVYLCASSPGQVHEQYFGPGTRLTVT.

This chain links TRBV7-6 with TRBJ2-2, with D maybe TRBD1 (5 bases). Trimming removed 3 bases at V and 4 bases at J, with 15 bases between. The CDR3 contains 16 residues. CDR1 is SGHVS, CDR2 FNYEAQ, per germline. For the CDR3, the DNA is TGTGCCAGCAGCTTCAGGCAGGGCTCGGTCACCGGGGAGCTGTTTTTT. Its protein is CASSFRQGSVTGELFF.

This rearrangement joins TRBV30 to TRBJ2-7; a possible D gene is TRBD1 (7 bases). Trimming stripped 7 bases from V and 1 base from J, with 20 bases between. The CDR3 loop spans 15 amino acids. CDR1 GTSNPN and CDR2 SVGIG come from the germline V gene (reference sequence). In DNA form, the CDR3 reads TGTGCCTCTAGTCACCCAGGGGGGATGTCCTACGAGCAGTACTTC. This codes for CASSHPGGMSYEQYF.

This rearrangement joins TRBV27 to TRBJ2-5; TRBD1 might be the D (5 bases). The CDR3 covers 14 residues. Trimming pared 7 bases from V and 5 bases from J, leaving 17 bases between. CDR1 and CDR2 (germline): MNHEY, SMNVEV (reference sequence). The CDR3 region is CASKSTGSLETQYF. The DNA of the CDR3 is TGTGCCAGCAAGTCTACAGGCTCCTTGGAGACCCAGTACTTC.

The chain has TRBV29-1 and TRBJ2-7; D is tentatively TRBD1 or TRBD2 (5 bases each). CDR1 is SQVTM, CDR2 ANQGSEA, per germline. Trimming removed 1 base at V and 2 bases at J, with 21 bases between. The length of the CDR3 is 17 residues. CDR3: CSVEGKLGDLDPYEQYF. The CDR3 coding sequence is TGCAGCGTTGAAGGGAAGTTAGGGGACCTCGACCCCTACGAGCAGTACTTC.